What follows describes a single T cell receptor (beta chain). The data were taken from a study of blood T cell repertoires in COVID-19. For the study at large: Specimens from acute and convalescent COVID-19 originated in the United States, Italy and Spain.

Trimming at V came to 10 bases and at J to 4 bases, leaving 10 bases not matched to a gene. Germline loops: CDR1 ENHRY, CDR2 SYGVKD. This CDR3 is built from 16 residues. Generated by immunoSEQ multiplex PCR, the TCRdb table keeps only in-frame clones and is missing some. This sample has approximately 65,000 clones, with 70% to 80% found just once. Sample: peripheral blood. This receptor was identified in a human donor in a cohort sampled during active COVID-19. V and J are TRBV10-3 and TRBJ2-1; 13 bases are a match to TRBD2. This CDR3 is CATGQGGLAGYNEQFF. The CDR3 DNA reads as TGTGCCACCGGACAGGGGGGACTAGCGGGGTACAATGAGCAGTTCTTC.